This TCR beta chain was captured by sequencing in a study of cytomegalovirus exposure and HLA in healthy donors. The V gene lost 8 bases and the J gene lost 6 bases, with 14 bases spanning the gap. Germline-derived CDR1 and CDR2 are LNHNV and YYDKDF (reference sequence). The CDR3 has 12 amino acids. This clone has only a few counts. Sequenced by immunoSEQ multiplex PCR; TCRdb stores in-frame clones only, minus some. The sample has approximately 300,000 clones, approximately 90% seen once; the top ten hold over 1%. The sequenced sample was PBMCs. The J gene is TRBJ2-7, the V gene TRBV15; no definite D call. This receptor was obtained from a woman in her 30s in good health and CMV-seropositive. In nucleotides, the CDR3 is TGTGCCACCCGTGGGCGCTCGGGCGAGCAGTACTTC. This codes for CATRGRSGEQYF.